The 32 T cell receptor beta chains reported below all come from one sample, sequenced in a study of T cells after yellow fever vaccination. TCRdb re-analysed the 5' RACE reads in MiXCR, keeping a single row per CDR3 protein. This table has approximately 26,000 distinct CDR3 sequences, approximately 4.5% appearing once. The specimen comprised PBMCs, either bulk or a sorted T-cell subset (CD4+, CD8+, memory, or dextramer-sorted; not recorded which), sampled on the day of the yellow fever booster vaccination. All receptors come from a man in his late teens or twenties who received the YFV17D yellow fever vaccine.

This clonotype was seen at least ten times. The chain recombines TRBV7-8 with TRBJ2-1, with a weak D call TRBD1 (5 bases). Trimming took off 0 bases at V and 12 bases at J, with 12 bases between the two ends. The CDR3 runs 13 residues. Germline loops: CDR1 SGHVS, CDR2 FQNEAQ. CDR3 sequence (DNA): TGTGCCAGCAGCTTAGCGTTCAGGGTAAGGCAGTTCTTC. Its protein is CASSLAFRVRQFF.

The table lists this clonotype with a few counts. The CDR3 DNA reads as TGTGCCAGCAGCTTGGGCGGGAGCGGATTGGGTTTTGGCTACACCTTC. It yields the protein CASSLGGSGLGFGYTF. The chain has TRBV5-8 and TRBJ1-2; D is unclear. The CDR3 covers 16 residues. The germline gives CDR1 SGHTS, CDR2 YDEGEE. V lost 0 bases to trimming and J lost 7 bases, with 19 bases between them.

Ten or more counts support this clonotype. This chain links TRBV7-2 with TRBJ1-1; the D gene is possibly TRBD1 (5 bases). This CDR3 has 14 amino acids. V was cut by 8 bases and J by 0 bases, with 13 bases left in between. Germline V lookup: CDR1 SGHTA, CDR2 FQGNSA. For the CDR3, the DNA is TGTGCCAGCCGGAACCGGGGGATGAACACTGAAGCTTTCTTT. Encoded protein: CASRNRGMNTEAFF.

This clonotype was seen many times. This sequence joins TRBV15 and TRBJ1-1; D is ambiguous. Germline V gene data show CDR1 as LNHNV and CDR2 as YYDKDF (reference sequence). The CDR3 length is 14 residues. Trimming removed 0 bases at V and 0 bases at J, with 5 bases between. The CDR3 here is CATSRDTMNTEAFF. CDR3 sequence (DNA): TGTGCCACCAGCAGAGATACCATGAACACTGAAGCTTTCTTT.

This clonotype was found many times. This chain joins TRBV5-5 and TRBJ2-3; D gene unclear. Trimming cost V 2 bases and J 0 bases, with 10 bases left between them. This CDR3 comprises 15 residues. CDR1 is SGHKS and CDR2 is YYEKEE in the germline V gene (reference sequence). CDR3: CASSLLHSSTDTQYF. In DNA, the CDR3 is TGTGCCAGCAGCTTACTGCATTCTAGCACAGATACGCAGTATTTT.

This clonotype was found many times. The rearrangement links TRBV7-2 to TRBJ2-3, with D maybe TRBD2 (5 bases). This CDR3 is 15 amino acids long. V was pared by 4 bases and J by 3 bases, with 14 bases between. Germline CDR1 and CDR2: SGHTA and FQGNSA. CDR3 protein: CASSSRGFLTDTQYF. The CDR3 DNA reads TGTGCCAGCAGCTCGAGAGGGTTCTTAACAGATACGCAGTATTTT. The full variable domain, with the rest looked up from reference TRBV7-2 and TRBJ2-3, is GAGVSQSPSNKVTEKGKDVELRCDPISGHTALYWYRQSLGQGLEFLIYFQGNSAPDKSGLPSDRFSAERTGGSVSTLTIQRTQQEDSAVYLCASSSRGFLTDTQYFGPGTRLTVL.

This clonotype has a handful of counts. The gene calls are TRBV18 and TRBJ2-1, with D possibly TRBD1 on 6 matching bases. The CDR3 loop spans 13 amino acids. Germline CDR1 is KGHSH and CDR2 is LQKENI. Trimming left V 2 bases short and J 5 bases short, with 7 bases between. CDR3 sequence reads: CASSPRTDNEQFF. CDR3 nucleotides: TGTGCCAGCTCACCAAGGACAGACAATGAGCAGTTCTTC.

This clonotype was seen ten or more times. The chain joins TRBV7-8 to TRBJ2-2; D might be TRBD1 (5 bases). Trimming removed 5 bases at V and 0 bases at J, with 13 bases between. Germline loops: CDR1 SGHVS, CDR2 FQNEAQ. The CDR3 spans 16 residues. CDR3 loop: CASSKSGQPNTGELFF. CDR3 coding DNA: TGTGCCAGCAGCAAATCAGGACAACCGAACACCGGGGAGCTGTTTTTT.

A note on this clonotype: A much larger clonotype is one base distant, so this may be a read error. The J gene is TRBJ1-1, the V gene TRBV12-3 or TRBV12-4; D remains ambiguous. The CDR3 has 12 residues. V shed 7 bases and J shed 3 bases, with 9 bases lying between them. The CDR3: CASTGWYTEAFF. The CDR3, as DNA: TGTGCCAGCACCGGGTGGTACACTGAAGCTTTCTTT.

At least ten counts were recorded for this clonotype. CDR3 bases: TGTGCCAGCTCACCCATAGTAGCGGGGGCAGGAGATACGCAGTATTTT. Translation: CASSPIVAGAGDTQYF. The chain carries TRBV18 and TRBJ2-3; 9 bases fit TRBD2. The CDR3 sequence is 16 residues long. J lost 5 bases, V lost 3 bases, and 9 bases had no gene match. The germline CDR1 and CDR2 sequences are KGHSH and LQKENI.

In its sample, this clonotype was seen many times. The rearrangement joins TRBV6-2 or TRBV6-3 to TRBJ2-7; D gene uncertain. The CDR3 is made up of 12 amino acids. In germline, CDR1 is MNHEY, CDR2 SVGEGT. V lost 6 bases and J 0 bases, leaving 6 bases between the germline ends. The CDR3 DNA reads as TGTGCCAGCAGCAGGAGCTCCTACGAGCAGTACTTC. Translating gives CASSRSSYEQYF.

At least ten counts were recorded for this clonotype. The rearrangement joins TRBV12-3 or TRBV12-4 to TRBJ2-3, with 10 bases aligning to TRBD2. The CDR3 totals 17 residues. Losses at the gene ends were 5 bases for V and 6 bases for J; bases not matched to a gene: 14. The DNA of the CDR3 is TGTGCCAGCAGTCCCCGGGCTAGCGGGGGTCTCTCTGATACGCAGTATTTT. This codes for CASSPRASGGLSDTQYF.

In this sample, this clonotype turned up many times. The chain carries TRBV7-9 and TRBJ2-7; D remains ambiguous. The CDR3 runs to 12 residues. V lost 2 bases, J lost 7 bases, and 9 bases lay in between. Germline assignment: CDR1 SEHNR and CDR2 FQNEAQ (reference sequence). The CDR3 sequence: CASSLSPGEQYF. In DNA, the CDR3 is TGTGCCAGCAGCTTATCTCCCGGTGAGCAGTACTTC. The variable domain in full, with the rest retrieved from reference TRBV7-9 and TRBJ2-7, is DTGVSQNPRHKITKRGQNVTFRCDPISEHNRLYWYRQTLGQGPEFLTYFQNEAQLEKSRLLSDRFSAERPKGSFSTLEIQRTEQGDSAMYLCASSLSPGEQYFGPGTRLTVT.

J is TRBJ2-4 and V is TRBV6-6; 7 nucleotides align to TRBD1. CDR3 length: 14 residues. V shed 8 bases, J shed 1 base, and the junction held 5 bases outside the gene matches. Germline lookup yields CDR1 MNHNY and CDR2 SVGAGI (reference sequence). The CDR3 reads CASRDSSAKNIQYF. CDR3 coding DNA: TGTGCCAGCCGGGACAGTTCTGCCAAAAACATTCAGTACTTC.

Worth noting for this clonotype: A junction boundary mismatches the germline segment, possibly from a read error. The rearrangement joins TRBV7-2 to TRBJ2-1, with TRBD1 matching 7 bases. This CDR3 is 16 amino acids long. The germline V gene encodes CDR1 SGHTA and CDR2 FQGNSA. This CDR3 reads CASSPEGTASHNEQFF. The CDR3 nucleotides are TGTGCCAGCAGCCCAGAGGGGACAGCCTCCCACAATGAGCAGTTCTTC.

This clonotype has ten or more counts. The chain links TRBV7-2 to TRBJ2-3; weak D call: TRBD1 (6 bases). Trimming removed 0 bases from V and 5 bases from J, with 9 bases in between. Germline V gene sequence: CDR1 SGHTA, CDR2 FQGNSA. The CDR3 contains 14 residues. CDR3 loop: CASSLAGAGDTQYF. Here the CDR3 DNA reads TGTGCCAGCAGCTTAGCGGGGGCCGGAGATACGCAGTATTTT. The whole variable domain, remainder taken from reference TRBV7-2 and TRBJ2-3, is GAGVSQSPSNKVTEKGKDVELRCDPISGHTALYWYRQSLGQGLEFLIYFQGNSAPDKSGLPSDRFSAERTGGSVSTLTIQRTQQEDSAVYLCASSLAGAGDTQYFGPGTRLTVL.

The table lists this clonotype with many counts. V and J are TRBV7-2 and TRBJ2-3; D gene ambiguous. CDR1 is SGHTA, CDR2 FQGNSA, per germline. The CDR3 is made up of 13 amino acids. V shed 5 bases and J shed 5 bases, with 11 bases lying between them. CDR3 loop: CASSNALGDTQYF. Written as DNA, the CDR3 is TGTGCCAGCAGCAACGCATTGGGAGATACGCAGTATTTT.

This clonotype was found many times. V and J are TRBV7-9 and TRBJ1-1; a weak D match, TRBD1 (5 bases). The V end lost 5 bases, the J end lost 8 bases, and 12 bases lay between the germline ends. This CDR3 is built from 12 residues. The germline V gene has CDR1 SEHNR and CDR2 FQNEAQ (reference sequence). CDR3 in DNA: TGTGCCAGCAGCCGATATGACAGCGAAGCTTTCTTT. Its translation: CASSRYDSEAFF. Full variable domain (remainder filled in from reference TRBV7-9 and TRBJ1-1): DTGVSQNPRHKITKRGQNVTFRCDPISEHNRLYWYRQTLGQGPEFLTYFQNEAQLEKSRLLSDRFSAERPKGSFSTLEIQRTEQGDSAMYLCASSRYDSEAFFGQGTRLTVV.

In this sample, this clonotype turned up many times. The chain couples TRBV18 to TRBJ2-5; D unresolved. This CDR3 spans 13 amino acids. V was pared by 3 bases and J by 4 bases, with 9 bases between. The V gene's germline CDR1 is KGHSH and CDR2 LQKENI. CDR3 in amino acids: CASSPGSRETQYF. CDR3 sequence (DNA): TGTGCCAGCTCACCGGGCAGTAGAGAGACCCAGTACTTC.

This clonotype showed up many times. This rearrangement joins TRBV15 to TRBJ2-2; D remains unclear. CDR1 and CDR2 from the germline V gene are LNHNV and YYDKDF (reference sequence). The V and J ends lost 0 bases and 6 bases respectively, with 8 bases between them. The CDR3 runs to 14 residues. Written as DNA, the CDR3 is TGTGCCACCAGCAGAGATGGACGGGCCGGGGAGCTGTTTTTT. Translation: CATSRDGRAGELFF. The entire variable domain, with the rest obtained from reference TRBV15 and TRBJ2-2, is as follows: DAMVIQNPRYQVTQFGKPVTLSCSQTLNHNVMYWYQQKSSQAPKLLFHYYDKDFNNEADTPDNFQSRRPNTSFCFLDIRSPGLGDTAMYLCATSRDGRAGELFFGEGSRLTVL.

This clonotype was counted at least ten times. The gene calls are TRBV5-1 and TRBJ1-1, with D unclear. V was cut by 0 bases and J by 7 bases, with 7 bases left in between. Germline CDR1 is SGHRS and CDR2 is YFSETQ. The CDR3 is made up of 12 amino acids. The CDR3 sequence is CASSLGWGEAFF. The CDR3 DNA reads as TGCGCCAGCAGCTTGGGTTGGGGTGAAGCTTTCTTT.

The V gene is TRBV20-1, the J gene TRBJ1-2; no clear D. This CDR3 contains 15 residues. Deletions cut 6 bases from V and 0 bases from J, with 17 bases between. Germline CDR1 is DFQATT and CDR2 is SNEGSKA (reference sequence). CDR3 loop: CSARPDGLANYGYTF. CDR3 DNA: TGCAGTGCCAGACCCGACGGGCTCGCTAACTATGGCTACACCTTC.

The chain uses TRBV3-2 and TRBJ2-7. TRBV3-2 is a pseudogene segment. The CDR3 is 13 residues long. The CDR3 region has the DNA TGTGCCAGCAGCCAAGACGGAGACTACGAGCAGTACGTC. Its protein is CASSQDGDYEQYV.

This clonotype came up a few times. V is TRBV5-1 and J is TRBJ1-1; tentatively, D is TRBD1 (6 bases). The germline gives CDR1 SGHRS, CDR2 YFSETQ. The CDR3 sequence is 15 residues long. The ends were cut back, 0 bases at V and 4 bases at J, with 13 bases in the middle. The CDR3 nucleotides read TGCGCCAGCAGCTTGGGTCCAGGGGAGACCACTGAAGCTTTCTTT. Its protein is CASSLGPGETTEAFF.

This clonotype was observed many times. The chain employs TRBV7-2 and TRBJ1-2; D is perhaps TRBD1 (5 bases). The CDR3 contains 15 residues. CDR1 is SGHTA and CDR2 is FQGNSA in the germline V gene. Trimming stripped 0 bases from V and 6 bases from J, with 14 bases between. DNA for the CDR3: TGTGCCAGCAGCTTAGCGTTCCGGGGCGAGGATGGCTACACCTTC. Amino acid sequence: CASSLAFRGEDGYTF.

This clonotype was counted ten times or more. The genes are TRBV19 and TRBJ1-6; a weak D match, TRBD1 (5 bases). Looked up from germline, CDR1 is LNHDA and CDR2 is SQIVND (reference sequence). Between the trimmed V and J ends, which lost 2 bases and 6 bases, there was a span of 11 bases. This CDR3 has 15 residues. As DNA, the CDR3 is TGTGCCAGTAGTATAACCGGGACCTTTAATTCACCCCTCCACTTT. Protein: CASSITGTFNSPLHF. The whole variable domain, remainder taken from reference TRBV19 and TRBJ1-6, is DGGITQSPKYLFRKEGQNVTLSCEQNLNHDAMYWYRQDPGQGLRLIYYSQIVNDFQKGDIAEGYSVSREKKESFPLTVTSAQKNPTAFYLCASSITGTFNSPLHFGNGTRLTVT.

This clonotype occurred a few times. The chain recombines TRBV3-1 with TRBJ2-1; 7 bases agree with TRBD1. J was trimmed by 5 bases and V by 4 bases; bases with no gene match: 8. Germline CDR1 and CDR2: LGHDT and YNNKEL (reference sequence). The CDR3 contains 15 residues. Here the CDR3 reads CASSPGTAPDNEQFF. CDR3 nucleotides: TGTGCCAGCAGCCCCGGGACAGCACCCGACAATGAGCAGTTCTTC.

This clonotype was seen at least ten times. The V gene is TRBV24-1, the J gene TRBJ1-1; D ambiguous. CDR1 KGHDR and CDR2 SFDVKD come from the germline V gene. The CDR3 is 13 residues long. V lost 2 bases to trimming and J lost 1 base, with 4 bases between them. Here the CDR3 reads CATSDSQNTEAFF. CDR3 coding DNA: TGTGCCACCAGTGATTCCCAGAACACTGAAGCTTTCTTT.

On this clonotype: This may stem from a read error, because a much larger clone lies one nucleotide away. The chain uses TRBV29-1 and TRBJ2-3; possible D gene TRBD2, 6 bases. The V and J ends lost 4 bases and 8 bases respectively, with 13 bases between them. In germline, CDR1 is SQVTM, CDR2 ANQGSEA. The CDR3 is 12 amino acids. The CDR3 nucleotides read TGCAGCGTTGGACTAGAGTCAGTTACGCAGTATTTT. Encoded protein: CSVGLESVTQYF.

The chain combines TRBV9 with TRBJ1-6, with no clear D. The CDR3 loop spans 15 amino acids. Looked up from germline, CDR1 is SGDLS and CDR2 is YYNGEE. V was pared by 4 bases and J by 5 bases, with 13 bases between. The CDR3, as DNA: TGTGCCAGCAGCAGGAGAAATGGCGATAATTCACCCCTCCACTTT. Translating it yields CASSRRNGDNSPLHF.

This clonotype has a count of ten or more. The chain links TRBV6-5 to TRBJ1-4; no firm D call. The germline V gene has CDR1 MNHEY and CDR2 SVGAGI. This CDR3 region has 15 residues. V lost 0 bases, J lost 3 bases, and 8 bases lay in between. The CDR3, as DNA: TGTGCCAGCAGTTACTCCACTCTCCCTAATGAAAAACTGTTTTTT. Its protein product is CASSYSTLPNEKLFF.

At least ten counts were recorded for this clonotype. V is TRBV10-2 and J is TRBJ1-5, with D unresolved. There are 12 residues in the CDR3. Germline V CDR1 and CDR2: WSHSY, SAAADI. Trimming removed 6 bases from V and 4 bases from J, with 7 bases in between. The CDR3 loop is CASRAGNQPQHF. The CDR3 DNA reads TGCGCCAGCAGGGCCGGTAATCAGCCCCAGCATTTT.